The T cell receptor beta chain under discussion was sequenced for a study of T-cell reconstitution after alpha-beta-depleted transplantation in children. This clonotype has ten or more counts. Its target is unknown. It was with unique molecular identifiers that the TCRbeta library was prepared. TCRdb fed the PCR reads into MiXCR, producing one record per CDR3 protein. The repertoire holds nearly 200,000 distinct CDR3 sequences, with around 5.9% as singletons. The V gene end was trimmed by 3 bases and the J gene end by 4 bases; junction bases not matched to a gene: 9. Germline CDR1 is SGDLS and CDR2 is YYNGEE. This CDR3 is built from 16 residues. Findings and limits, study-wide: Approximately two months post-transplant, alpha-beta T cells reportedly originated from several hundred expanded graft clones. Where some patients showed high TCRbeta diversity at day 60, it came from recipient T cells and thymic progenitors that had survived. One year post-transplant, T-cell counts and diversity were largely derived from T cells produced anew.

This specimen consisted of PBMCs, obtained before TCRalphabeta/CD19-depleted stem cell transplant. The J gene is TRBJ2-2, the V gene TRBV9, with 7 bases that match TRBD1. The sequence came from a girl less than two years old with combined immunodeficiency, due to receive a stem cell transplant. The CDR3 DNA reads as TGTGCCAGCAGCGCTCCCCCGGGACAGATCACCGGGGAGCTGTTTTTT. Amino acids: CASSAPPGQITGELFF.